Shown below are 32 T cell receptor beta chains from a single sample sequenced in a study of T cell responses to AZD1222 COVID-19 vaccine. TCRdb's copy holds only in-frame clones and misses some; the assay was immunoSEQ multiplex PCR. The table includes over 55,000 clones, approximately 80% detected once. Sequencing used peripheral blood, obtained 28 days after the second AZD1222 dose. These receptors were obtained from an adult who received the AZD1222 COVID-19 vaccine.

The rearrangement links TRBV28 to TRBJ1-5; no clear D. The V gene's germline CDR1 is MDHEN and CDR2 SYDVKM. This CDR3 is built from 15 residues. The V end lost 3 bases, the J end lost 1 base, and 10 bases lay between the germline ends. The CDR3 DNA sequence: TGTGCCAGCAGTTTCGAAGGTAGGAGCAATCAGCCCCAGCATTTT. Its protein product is CASSFEGRSNQPQHF. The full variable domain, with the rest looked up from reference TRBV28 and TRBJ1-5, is DVKVTQSSRYLVKRTGEKVFLECVQDMDHENMFWYRQDPGLGLRLIYFSYDVKMKEKGDIPEGYSVSREKKERFSLILESASTNQTSMYLCASSFEGRSNQPQHFGDGTRLSIL.

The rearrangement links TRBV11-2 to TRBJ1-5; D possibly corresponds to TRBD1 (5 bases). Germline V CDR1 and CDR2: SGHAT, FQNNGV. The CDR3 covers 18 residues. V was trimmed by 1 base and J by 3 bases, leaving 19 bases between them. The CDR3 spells CASSLVPHRIKNNQPQHF. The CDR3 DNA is TGTGCCAGCAGCTTAGTGCCCCACAGGATAAAGAACAATCAGCCCCAGCATTTT.

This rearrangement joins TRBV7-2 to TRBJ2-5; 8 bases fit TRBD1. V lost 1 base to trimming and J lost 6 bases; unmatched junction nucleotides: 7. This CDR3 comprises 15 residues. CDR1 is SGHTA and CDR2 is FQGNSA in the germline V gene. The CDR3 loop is CASSLVSGGEQTQYF. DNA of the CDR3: TGTGCCAGCAGCTTAGTGTCAGGGGGCGAACAGACCCAGTACTTC. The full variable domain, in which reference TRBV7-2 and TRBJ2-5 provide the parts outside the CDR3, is GAGVSQSPSNKVTEKGKDVELRCDPISGHTALYWYRQSLGQGLEFLIYFQGNSAPDKSGLPSDRFSAERTGGSVSTLTIQRTQQEDSAVYLCASSLVSGGEQTQYFGPGTRLLVL.

CDR3 loop: CASSRLAGDYNEQFF. Here the CDR3 DNA reads TGTGCCAGCAGCCGACTAGCGGGGGACTACAATGAGCAGTTCTTC. The rearrangement joins TRBV11-3 to TRBJ2-1; 12 bases match TRBD2. The CDR3 runs to 15 residues. CDR1 is SGHNT and CDR2 is YENEEA in the germline V gene. V shed 5 bases, J shed 3 bases, and the junction held 2 bases outside the gene matches.

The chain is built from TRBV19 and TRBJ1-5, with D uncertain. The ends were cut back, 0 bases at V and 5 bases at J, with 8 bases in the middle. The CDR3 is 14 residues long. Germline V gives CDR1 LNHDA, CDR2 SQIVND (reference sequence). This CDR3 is CASSIESYHQPQHF. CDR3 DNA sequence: TGTGCCAGTAGTATAGAGTCATACCATCAGCCCCAGCATTTT.

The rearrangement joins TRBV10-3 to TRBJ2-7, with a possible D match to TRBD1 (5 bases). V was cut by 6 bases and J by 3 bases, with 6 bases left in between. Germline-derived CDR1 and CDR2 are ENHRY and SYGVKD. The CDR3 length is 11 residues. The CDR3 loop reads CAIRDNYEQYF. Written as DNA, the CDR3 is TGTGCCATCAGGGACAACTACGAGCAGTACTTC.

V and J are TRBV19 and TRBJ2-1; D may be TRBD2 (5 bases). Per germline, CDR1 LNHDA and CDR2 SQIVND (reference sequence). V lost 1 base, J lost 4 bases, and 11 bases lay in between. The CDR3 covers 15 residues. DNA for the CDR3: TGTGCCAGTAGTATAGGGTTAGAGGGTTACAATGAGCAGTTCTTC. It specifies CASSIGLEGYNEQFF.

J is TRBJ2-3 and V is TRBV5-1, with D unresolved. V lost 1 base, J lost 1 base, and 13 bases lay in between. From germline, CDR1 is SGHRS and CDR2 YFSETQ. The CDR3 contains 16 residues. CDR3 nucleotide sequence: TGCGCCAGCAGCTTGATGGGGTTTGGGGGCACAGATACGCAGTATTTT. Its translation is CASSLMGFGGTDTQYF.

The CDR3 coding sequence is TGTGCCAGCAGCCAAGAGTCGTGGGTCTATGGCTACACCTTC. Translation gives CASSQESWVYGYTF. This sequence joins TRBV3-1 (or the pseudogene TRBV3-2) and TRBJ1-2; D unresolved. The CDR3 extends over 14 amino acids. Trimming pared 0 bases from V and 4 bases from J, leaving 9 bases between. Per germline, CDR1 LGHDT and CDR2 YNNKEL (reference sequence).

This chain's CDR3 is CASSLEYTQYF. DNA of the CDR3: TGTGCCAGCAGCCTCGAATATACGCAGTATTTT. J is TRBJ2-3 and V is TRBV11-2; D is undetermined. V was pared by 5 bases and J by 7 bases, with 7 bases between. This CDR3 is 11 amino acids long. The V gene's germline CDR1 is SGHAT and CDR2 FQNNGV. Full variable domain (rest looked up from reference TRBV11-2 and TRBJ2-3): EAGVAQSPRYKIIEKRQSVAFWCNPISGHATLYWYQQILGQGPKLLIQFQNNGVVDDSQLPKDRFSAERLKGVDSTLKIQPAKLEDSAVYLCASSLEYTQYFGPGTRLTVL.

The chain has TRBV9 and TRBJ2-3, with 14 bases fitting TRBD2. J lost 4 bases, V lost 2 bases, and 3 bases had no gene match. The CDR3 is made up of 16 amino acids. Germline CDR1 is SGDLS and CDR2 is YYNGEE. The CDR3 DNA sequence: TGTGCCAGCAGCGTCAGACTAGCGGGAGGGGCAGATACGCAGTATTTT. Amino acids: CASSVRLAGGADTQYF.

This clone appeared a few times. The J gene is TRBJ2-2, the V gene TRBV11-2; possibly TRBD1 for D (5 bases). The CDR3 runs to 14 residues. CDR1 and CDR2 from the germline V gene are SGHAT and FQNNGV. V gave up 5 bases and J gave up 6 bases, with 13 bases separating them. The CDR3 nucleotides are TGTGCCAGCAGCCTCCGAGACAGATCCGGGGAGCTGTTTTTT. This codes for CASSLRDRSGELFF.

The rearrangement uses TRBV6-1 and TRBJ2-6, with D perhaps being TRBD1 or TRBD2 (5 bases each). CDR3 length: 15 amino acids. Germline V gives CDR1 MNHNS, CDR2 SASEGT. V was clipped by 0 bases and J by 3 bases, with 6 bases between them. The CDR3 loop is CASSEAGVGANVLTF. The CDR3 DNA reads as TGTGCCAGCAGTGAAGCGGGGGTTGGGGCCAACGTCCTGACTTTC.

The chain's CDR3 is CASSLTTGGVFDEQYF. CDR3 DNA: TGTGCCAGCAGCTTAACTACAGGGGGCGTTTTTGACGAGCAGTACTTC. The chain links TRBV7-9 to TRBJ2-7, with 9 bases lining up with TRBD1. V lost 2 bases and J lost 5; bases outside the gene matches: 10. Per germline, CDR1 SEHNR and CDR2 FQNEAQ (reference sequence). This CDR3 contains 16 residues.

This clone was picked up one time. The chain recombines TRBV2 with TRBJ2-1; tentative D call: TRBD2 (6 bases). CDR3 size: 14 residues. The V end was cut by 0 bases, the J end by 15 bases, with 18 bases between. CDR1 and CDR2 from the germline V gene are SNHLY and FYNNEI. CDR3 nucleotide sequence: TGTGCCAGCAGTGAAGCCGTAGGGACTTCGTTGGCGTTCTTC. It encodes CASSEAVGTSLAFF.

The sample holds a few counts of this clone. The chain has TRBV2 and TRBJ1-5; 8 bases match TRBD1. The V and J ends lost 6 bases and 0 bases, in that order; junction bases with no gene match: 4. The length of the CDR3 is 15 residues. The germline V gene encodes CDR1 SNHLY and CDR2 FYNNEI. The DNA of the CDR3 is TGTGCCAGCAGGGCGGGACAGGATAGCAATCAGCCCCAGCATTTT. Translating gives CASRAGQDSNQPQHF. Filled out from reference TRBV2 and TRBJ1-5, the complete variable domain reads EPEVTQTPSHQVTQMGQEVILRCVPISNHLYFYWYRQILGQKVEFLVSFYNNEISEKSEIFDDQFSVERPDGSNFTLKIRSTKLEDSAMYFCASRAGQDSNQPQHFGDGTRLSIL.

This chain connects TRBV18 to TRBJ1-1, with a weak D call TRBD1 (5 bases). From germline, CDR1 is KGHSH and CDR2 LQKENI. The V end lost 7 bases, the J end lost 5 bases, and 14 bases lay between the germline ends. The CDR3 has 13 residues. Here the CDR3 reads CASLGVGETEAFF. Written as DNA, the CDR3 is TGTGCCAGCTTGGGTGTAGGGGAGACTGAAGCTTTCTTT.

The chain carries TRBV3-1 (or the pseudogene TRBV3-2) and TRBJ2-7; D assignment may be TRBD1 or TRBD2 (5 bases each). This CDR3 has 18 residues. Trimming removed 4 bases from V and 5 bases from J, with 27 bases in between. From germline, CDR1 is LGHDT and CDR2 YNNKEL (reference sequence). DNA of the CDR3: TGTGCCAGCAGCCCTCGTGTGGGTGGGACCCCCGGGGAGAACGAGCAGTACTTC. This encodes CASSPRVGGTPGENEQYF.

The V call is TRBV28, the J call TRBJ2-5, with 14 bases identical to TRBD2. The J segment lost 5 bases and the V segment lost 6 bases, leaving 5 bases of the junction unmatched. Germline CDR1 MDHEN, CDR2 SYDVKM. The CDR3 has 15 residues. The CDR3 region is CASRATSGGAETQYF. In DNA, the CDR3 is TGTGCCAGCAGGGCGACTAGCGGGGGGGCTGAGACCCAGTACTTC.

Here the CDR3 reads CASTILAGGSDTQYF. CDR3 DNA: TGTGCCAGCACCATACTAGCGGGGGGATCAGATACGCAGTATTTT. V usage is TRBV2 and J usage is TRBJ2-3; 12 nucleotides match TRBD2. Trimming at V came to 7 bases and at J to 4 bases, leaving 6 bases not matched to a gene. Germline values: CDR1 SNHLY, CDR2 FYNNEI. The CDR3 sequence is 15 residues long.

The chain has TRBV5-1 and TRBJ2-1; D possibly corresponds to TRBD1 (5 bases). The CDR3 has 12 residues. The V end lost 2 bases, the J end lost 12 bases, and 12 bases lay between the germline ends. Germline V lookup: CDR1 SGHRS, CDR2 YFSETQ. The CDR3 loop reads CASSFDLQGQFF. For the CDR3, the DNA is TGCGCCAGCAGCTTCGACCTTCAGGGGCAGTTCTTC.

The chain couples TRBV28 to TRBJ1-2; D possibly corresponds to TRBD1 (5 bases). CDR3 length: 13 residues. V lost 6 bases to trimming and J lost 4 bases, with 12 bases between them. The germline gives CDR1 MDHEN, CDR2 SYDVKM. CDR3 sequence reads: CASSPPDSYGYTF. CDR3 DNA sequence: TGTGCCAGCAGCCCCCCCGACAGCTATGGCTACACCTTC.

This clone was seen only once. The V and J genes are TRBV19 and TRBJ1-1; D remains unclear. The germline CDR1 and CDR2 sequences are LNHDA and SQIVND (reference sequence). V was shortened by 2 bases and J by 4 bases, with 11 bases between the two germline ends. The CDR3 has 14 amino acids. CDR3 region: CASSISGVGTEAFF. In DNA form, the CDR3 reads TGTGCCAGTAGTATATCAGGAGTAGGCACTGAAGCTTTCTTT.

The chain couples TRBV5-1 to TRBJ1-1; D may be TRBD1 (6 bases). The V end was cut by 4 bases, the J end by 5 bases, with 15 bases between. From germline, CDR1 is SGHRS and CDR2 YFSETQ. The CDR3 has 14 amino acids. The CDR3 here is CASSVGGPRTEAFF. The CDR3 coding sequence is TGCGCCAGCAGCGTAGGGGGGCCAAGGACTGAAGCTTTCTTT.

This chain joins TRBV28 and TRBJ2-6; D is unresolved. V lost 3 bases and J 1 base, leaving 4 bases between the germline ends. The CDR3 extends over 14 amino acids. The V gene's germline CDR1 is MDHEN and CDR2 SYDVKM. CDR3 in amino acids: CASSFASGANVLTF. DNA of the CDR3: TGTGCCAGCAGTTTTGCGTCTGGGGCCAACGTCCTGACTTTC.

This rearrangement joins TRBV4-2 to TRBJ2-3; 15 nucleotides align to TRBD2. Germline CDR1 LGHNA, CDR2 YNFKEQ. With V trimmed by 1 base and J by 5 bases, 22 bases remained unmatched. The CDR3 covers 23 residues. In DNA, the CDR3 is TGTGCCAGCAGCCAAGTTTGGCGCCGCGCGAGGACTAGCGGGGGGGACCACCTAGATACGCAGTATTTT. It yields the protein CASSQVWRRARTSGGDHLDTQYF.

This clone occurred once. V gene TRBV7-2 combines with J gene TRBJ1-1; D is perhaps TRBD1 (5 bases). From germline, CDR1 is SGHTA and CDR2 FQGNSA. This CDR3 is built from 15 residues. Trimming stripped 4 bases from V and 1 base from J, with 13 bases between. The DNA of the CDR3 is TGTGCCAGCAGCTCGGGACCAGGCAGGAACACTGAAGCTTTCTTT. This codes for CASSSGPGRNTEAFF.

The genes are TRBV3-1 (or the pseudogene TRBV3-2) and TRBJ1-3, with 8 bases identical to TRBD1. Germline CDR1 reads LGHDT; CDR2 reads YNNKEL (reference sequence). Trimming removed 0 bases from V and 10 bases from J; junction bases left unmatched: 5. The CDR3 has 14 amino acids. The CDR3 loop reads CASSQDRQGRTIYF. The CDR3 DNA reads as TGTGCCAGCAGCCAAGACCGACAGGGGAGGACCATATATTTT.

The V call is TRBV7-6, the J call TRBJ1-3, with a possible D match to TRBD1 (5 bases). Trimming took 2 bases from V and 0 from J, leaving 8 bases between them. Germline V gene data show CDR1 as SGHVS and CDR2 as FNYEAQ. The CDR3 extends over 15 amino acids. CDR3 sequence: CASSLRGSSGNTIYF. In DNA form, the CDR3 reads TGTGCCAGCAGCTTACGGGGGTCCTCTGGAAACACCATATATTTT.

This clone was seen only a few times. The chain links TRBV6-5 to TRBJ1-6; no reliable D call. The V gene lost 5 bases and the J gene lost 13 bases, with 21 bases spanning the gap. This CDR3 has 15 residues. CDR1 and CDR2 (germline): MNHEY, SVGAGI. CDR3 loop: CASSLDYYGFDPLHF. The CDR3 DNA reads TGTGCCAGCAGTCTGGACTACTATGGTTTTGATCCCCTCCACTTT.

The DNA for the CDR3 is TGTGCCAGCAGTGTTCCGGGACAGGGGGCCAATTCACCCCTCCACTTT. It encodes CASSVPGQGANSPLHF. This sequence joins TRBV2 and TRBJ1-6; 12 nucleotides agree with TRBD1. The CDR3 covers 16 residues. CDR1 SNHLY and CDR2 FYNNEI come from the germline V gene. V lost 4 bases to trimming and J lost 7 bases; unmatched junction nucleotides: 5. Supplemented by reference TRBV2 and TRBJ1-6, the full variable domain reads EPEVTQTPSHQVTQMGQEVILRCVPISNHLYFYWYRQILGQKVEFLVSFYNNEISEKSEIFDDQFSVERPDGSNFTLKIRSTKLEDSAMYFCASSVPGQGANSPLHFGNGTRLTVT.

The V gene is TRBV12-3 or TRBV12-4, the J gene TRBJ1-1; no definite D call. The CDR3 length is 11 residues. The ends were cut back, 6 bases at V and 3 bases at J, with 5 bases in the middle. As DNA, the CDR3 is TGTGCCAGCAGACAGTACACTGAAGCTTTCTTT. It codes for CASRQYTEAFF.